Following are 16 T cell receptor beta chains from one sample sequenced in a study of cytomegalovirus exposure and HLA in healthy donors. Use of 60 Vbeta and 13 Jbeta primers characterized the PCR. Here immunoSEQ multiplex PCR was the method, and the copy in TCRdb shows in-frame clones only, minus some. The table shows approximately 100,000 clones, with roughly 73% occurring only once. The sample comprised PBMCs. All receptors derive from a man aged 35 to 55 in good health and CMV-seronegative.

The chain combines TRBV19 with TRBJ2-7; the D gene is possibly TRBD1 (6 bases). The CDR3 is 14 residues long. V was shortened by 4 bases and J by 5 bases, with 15 bases between the two germline ends. The V gene's germline CDR1 is LNHDA and CDR2 SQIVND (reference sequence). For the CDR3, the DNA is TGTGCCAGTAGTACCAGAGACAGGTACCACGAGCAGTACTTC. Its protein product is CASSTRDRYHEQYF.

The chain is built from TRBV7-9 and TRBJ1-2, with 7 nucleotides matching TRBD1. This CDR3 spans 14 amino acids. Losses at the gene ends were 3 bases for V and 2 bases for J; bases not matched to a gene: 3. CDR1 and CDR2 from the germline V gene are SEHNR and FQNEAQ (reference sequence). CDR3 in DNA: TGTGCCAGCAGCTTGCAACAGGGGAACTATGGCTACACCTTC. It yields the protein CASSLQQGNYGYTF.

This clone was seen a few times. V usage is TRBV5-4 and J usage is TRBJ2-3; TRBD2 agrees at 9 bases. The V segment lost 0 bases and the J segment 5 bases; nucleotides outside the gene matches: 7. CDR3 length: 16 amino acids. CDR1 SGHNT and CDR2 YYREEE come from the germline V gene (reference sequence). The CDR3 coding sequence is TGTGCCAGCAGCTTGGAAGGCGGGGGGGCCGTAGATACGCAGTATTTT. Protein sequence: CASSLEGGGAVDTQYF.

This clone appeared once. The rearrangement links TRBV5-4 to TRBJ2-6; tentative D call: TRBD1 (5 bases). Trimming shortened V by 1 base and J by 2 bases, and 10 bases separated the two germline ends. Per germline, CDR1 SGHNT and CDR2 YYREEE (reference sequence). This CDR3 spans 16 amino acids. The CDR3 loop is CASSLSIGAGANVLTF. Here the CDR3 DNA reads TGTGCCAGCAGCTTGTCTATAGGGGCTGGGGCCAACGTCCTGACTTTC.

This clone was counted only a few times. This chain connects TRBV10-3 to TRBJ2-1; TRBD1 agrees at 8 bases. Unmatched junction bases numbered 17, after V lost 3 bases and J lost 4 bases. This CDR3 spans 19 amino acids. Germline V gene data show CDR1 as ENHRY and CDR2 as SYGVKD. The CDR3 DNA follows: TGTGCCATCAGTGATAGGAGTGGGGAAGGACAGGGTAAATACAATGAGCAGTTCTTC. Its translation is CAISDRSGEGQGKYNEQFF.

The chain couples TRBV19 to TRBJ1-2, with 9 bases matching TRBD1. Germline-derived CDR1 and CDR2 are LNHDA and SQIVND (reference sequence). V dropped 9 bases and J dropped 4; count of bases not matched to a gene: 3. The CDR3 totals 12 residues. The CDR3 DNA is TGTGCCAGCTCGACAGGGGGCTATGGCTACACCTTC. Protein sequence: CASSTGGYGYTF.

The chain is built from TRBV6-1 and TRBJ1-1, with no clear D. Trimming left V 6 bases short and J 1 base short, with 12 bases between. The germline gives CDR1 MNHNS, CDR2 SASEGT. The CDR3 has 14 amino acids. CDR3 nucleotides: TGTGCCAGCAGGTCCTTCAATAGGAACACTGAAGCTTTCTTT. It is translated as CASRSFNRNTEAFF.

This chain uses TRBV5-1 with TRBJ1-2, with 9 bases matching TRBD1. The ends lost 4 bases at V and 4 bases at J; junction bases unmatched: 11. The CDR3 contains 16 residues. The germline CDR1 and CDR2 sequences are SGHRS and YFSETQ. Here the CDR3 DNA reads TGCGCCAGCAGCCCCGAAGGGGACAGGGTGTCCTATGGCTACACCTTC. It encodes CASSPEGDRVSYGYTF. Together with reference TRBV5-1 and TRBJ1-2, the CDR3 gives the full variable domain: KAGVTQTPRYLIKTRGQQVTLSCSPISGHRSVSWYQQTPGQGLQFLFEYFSETQRNKGNFPGRFSGRQFSNSRSEMNVSTLELGDSALYLCASSPEGDRVSYGYTFGSGTRLTVV.

The genes are TRBV15 and TRBJ2-7, with D perhaps matching TRBD2 (6 bases). The V end was cut by 4 bases, the J end by 2 bases, with 12 bases between. There are 14 residues in the CDR3. From germline, CDR1 is LNHNV and CDR2 YYDKDF (reference sequence). In nucleotides, the CDR3 is TGTGCCACCAGCATGGGGGGTTGGGCCTACGAGCAGTACTTC. Residues: CATSMGGWAYEQYF. The variable domain in full, completed from reference TRBV15 and TRBJ2-7, reads DAMVIQNPRYQVTQFGKPVTLSCSQTLNHNVMYWYQQKSSQAPKLLFHYYDKDFNNEADTPDNFQSRRPNTSFCFLDIRSPGLGDTAMYLCATSMGGWAYEQYFGPGTRLTVT.

The gene calls are TRBV9 and TRBJ1-4; no reliable D call. Deletions cut 0 bases from V and 4 bases from J, with 13 bases between. Germline V gene lookup returns CDR1 SGDLS and CDR2 YYNGEE. The CDR3 runs to 16 residues. CDR3 protein: CASSVAPHLDNEKLFF. CDR3 in DNA: TGTGCCAGCAGCGTAGCTCCGCACTTAGATAATGAAAAACTGTTTTTT. The full variable domain, its missing parts supplied by reference TRBV9 and TRBJ1-4, is DSGVTQTPKHLITATGQRVTLRCSPRSGDLSVYWYQQSLDQGLQFLIQYYNGEERAKGNILERFSAQQFPDLHSELNLSSLELGDSALYFCASSVAPHLDNEKLFFGSGTQLSVL.

The chain uses TRBV6-1 and TRBJ2-7, with TRBD1 as a possible D gene (5 bases). Germline CDR1 reads MNHNS; CDR2 reads SASEGT. The CDR3 has 16 amino acids. Deletions cut 4 bases from V and 1 base from J, with 17 bases between. The CDR3 here is CASSGLRTNPSYEQYF. The CDR3 nucleotides are TGTGCCAGCAGTGGTCTTAGGACAAACCCATCCTACGAGCAGTACTTC.

The chain couples TRBV7-7 to TRBJ2-5, with 8 bases that match TRBD2. The CDR3 consists of 15 residues. The V segment lost 1 base and the J segment 4 bases; nucleotides outside the gene matches: 5. In germline, CDR1 is SSHAT, CDR2 FNYEAQ (reference sequence). CDR3 amino acids: CASSLVTSGGETQYF. The CDR3 bases are TGTGCCAGCAGCTTAGTCACTAGCGGCGGAGAGACCCAGTACTTC.

The chain is built from TRBV7-8 and TRBJ2-7; TRBD1 aligns across 10 bases. The V gene's germline CDR1 is SGHVS and CDR2 FQNEAQ. This CDR3 is 15 amino acids long. With V trimmed by 4 bases and J by 2 bases, 5 bases remained unmatched. CDR3 coding DNA: TGTGCCAGCAGCTCGTTGACAGGGGGCCCCTACGAGCAGTACTTC. Its translation is CASSSLTGGPYEQYF.

The chain joins TRBV2 to TRBJ2-3, with 7 bases identical to TRBD2. There are 14 residues in the CDR3. Germline CDR1 reads SNHLY; CDR2 reads FYNNEI. V lost 0 bases and J lost 4; bases outside the gene matches: 1. The chain's CDR3 is CASSEARGADTQYF. As DNA, the CDR3 is TGTGCCAGCAGTGAAGCTCGGGGGGCAGATACGCAGTATTTT.

The chain uses TRBV6-5 and TRBJ2-5, with 8 bases identical to TRBD2. The CDR3 extends over 14 amino acids. Germline-derived CDR1 and CDR2 are MNHEY and SVGAGI. The junction had 3 bases not matched to a gene; V was cut back by 2 bases and J by 4 bases. CDR3 coding DNA: TGTGCCAGCAGTTACGGCGGGGGGCTAGAGACCCAGTACTTC. Amino acid sequence: CASSYGGGLETQYF.

This sequence joins TRBV11-3 and TRBJ2-7, with 7 positions matching TRBD1. Unmatched junction bases numbered 1, after V lost 3 bases and J lost 2 bases. CDR1 SGHNT and CDR2 YENEEA come from the germline V gene. This CDR3 contains 13 residues. The CDR3 DNA sequence: TGTGCCAGCAGCTTCGGGACAGCCTACGAGCAGTACTTC. This translates into CASSFGTAYEQYF.